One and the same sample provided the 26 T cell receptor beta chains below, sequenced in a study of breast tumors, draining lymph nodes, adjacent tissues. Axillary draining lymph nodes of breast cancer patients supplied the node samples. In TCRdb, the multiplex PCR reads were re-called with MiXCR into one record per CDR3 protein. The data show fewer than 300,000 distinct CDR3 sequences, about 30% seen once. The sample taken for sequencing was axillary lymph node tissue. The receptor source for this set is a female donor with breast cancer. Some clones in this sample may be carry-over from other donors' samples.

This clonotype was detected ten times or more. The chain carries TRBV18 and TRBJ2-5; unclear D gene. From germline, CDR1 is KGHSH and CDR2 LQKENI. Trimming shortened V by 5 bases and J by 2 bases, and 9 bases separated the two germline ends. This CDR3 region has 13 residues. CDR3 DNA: TGTGCCAGCTCAGTGGTAGAACAAGAGACCCAGTACTTC. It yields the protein CASSVVEQETQYF.

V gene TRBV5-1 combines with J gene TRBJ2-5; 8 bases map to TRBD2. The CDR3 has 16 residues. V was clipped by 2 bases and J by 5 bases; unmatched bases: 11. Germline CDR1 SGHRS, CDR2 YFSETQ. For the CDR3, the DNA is TGCGCCAGCAGCTTTCTAGGGACTAGTAGCGGTGAGACCCAGTACTTC. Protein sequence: CASSFLGTSSGETQYF.

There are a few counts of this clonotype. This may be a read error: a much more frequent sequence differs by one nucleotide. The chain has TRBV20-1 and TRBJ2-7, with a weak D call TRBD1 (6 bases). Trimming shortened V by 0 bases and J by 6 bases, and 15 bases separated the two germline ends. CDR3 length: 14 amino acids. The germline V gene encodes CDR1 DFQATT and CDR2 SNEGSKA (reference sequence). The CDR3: CSARDRGQLSEQYF. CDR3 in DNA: TGCAGTGCTAGAGATCGCGGACAGCTATCCGAGCAGTACTTC.

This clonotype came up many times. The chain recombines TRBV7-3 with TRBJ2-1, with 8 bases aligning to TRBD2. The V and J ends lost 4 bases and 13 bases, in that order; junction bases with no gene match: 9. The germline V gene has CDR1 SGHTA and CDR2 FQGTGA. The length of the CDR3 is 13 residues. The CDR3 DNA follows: TGTGCCAGCAGCTACGAACCGGGACTAGGACAGTTCTTC. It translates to CASSYEPGLGQFF.

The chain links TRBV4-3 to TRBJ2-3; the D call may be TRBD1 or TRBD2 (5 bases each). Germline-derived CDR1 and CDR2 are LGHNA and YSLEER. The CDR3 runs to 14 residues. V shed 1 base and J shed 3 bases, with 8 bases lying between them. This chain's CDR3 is CASSQGEGTDTQYF. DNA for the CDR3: TGCGCCAGCAGCCAAGGAGAGGGGACAGATACGCAGTATTTT.

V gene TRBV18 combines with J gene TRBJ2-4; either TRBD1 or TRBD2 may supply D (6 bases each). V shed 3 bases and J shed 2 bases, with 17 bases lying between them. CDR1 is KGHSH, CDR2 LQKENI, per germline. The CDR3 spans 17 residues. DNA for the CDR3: TGTGCCAGCTCACCCCTCGGCCTAGGGGGGACCAAAAACATTCAGTACTTC. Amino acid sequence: CASSPLGLGGTKNIQYF.

CDR3 nucleotide sequence: TGTGCCAGTAGTATCAGGGGGTTCACCGGGGAAAAACTGTTTTTT. Residues: CASSIRGFTGEKLFF. The gene calls are TRBV7-9 and TRBJ1-4; 7 positions match TRBD1. The CDR3 runs 15 residues. The V and J ends lost 9 bases and 8 bases, in that order; junction bases with no gene match: 15. Per the germline V gene, CDR1 is SEHNR and CDR2 is FQNEAQ (reference sequence).

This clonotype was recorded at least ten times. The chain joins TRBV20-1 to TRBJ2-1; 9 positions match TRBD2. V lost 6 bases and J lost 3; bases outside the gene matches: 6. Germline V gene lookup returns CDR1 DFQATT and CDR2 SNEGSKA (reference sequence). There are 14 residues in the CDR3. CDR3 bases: TGCAGTGCCCCCACTAGCGGGTTCTACAATGAGCAGTTCTTC. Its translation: CSAPTSGFYNEQFF.

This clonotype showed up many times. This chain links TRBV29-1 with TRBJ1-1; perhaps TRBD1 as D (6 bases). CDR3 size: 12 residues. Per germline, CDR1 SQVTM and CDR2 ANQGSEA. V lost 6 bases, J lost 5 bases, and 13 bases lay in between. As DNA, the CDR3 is TGCAGCGTGGGACACCGGGGAACTGAAGCTTTCTTT. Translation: CSVGHRGTEAFF.

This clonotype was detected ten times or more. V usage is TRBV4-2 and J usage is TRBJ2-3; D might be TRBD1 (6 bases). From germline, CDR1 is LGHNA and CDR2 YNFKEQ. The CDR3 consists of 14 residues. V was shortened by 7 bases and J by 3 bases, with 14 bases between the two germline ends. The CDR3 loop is CASKGGYRTDTQYF. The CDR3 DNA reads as TGTGCCAGCAAAGGGGGATATAGGACAGATACGCAGTATTTT.

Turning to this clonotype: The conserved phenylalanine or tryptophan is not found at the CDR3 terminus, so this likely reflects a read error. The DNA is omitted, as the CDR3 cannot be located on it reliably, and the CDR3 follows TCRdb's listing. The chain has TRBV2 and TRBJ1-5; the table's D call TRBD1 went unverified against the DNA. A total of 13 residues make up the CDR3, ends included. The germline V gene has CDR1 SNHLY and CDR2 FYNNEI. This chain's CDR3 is CASSGAGGTPLRL.

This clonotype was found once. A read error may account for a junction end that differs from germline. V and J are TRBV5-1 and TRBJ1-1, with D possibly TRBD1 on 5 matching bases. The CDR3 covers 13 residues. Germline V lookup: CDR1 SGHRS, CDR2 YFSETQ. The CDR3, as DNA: TGCGCCAGCCTTCCGGGACCGAACGCTGAAGCTTTCTTT. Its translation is CASLPGPNAEAFF. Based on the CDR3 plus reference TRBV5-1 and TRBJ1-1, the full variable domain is KAGVTQTPRYLIKTRGQQVTLSCSPISGHRSVSWYQQTPGQGLQFLFEYFSETQRNKGNFPGRFSGRQFSNSRSEMNVSTLELGDSALYLCASLPGPNAEAFFGQGTRLTVV.

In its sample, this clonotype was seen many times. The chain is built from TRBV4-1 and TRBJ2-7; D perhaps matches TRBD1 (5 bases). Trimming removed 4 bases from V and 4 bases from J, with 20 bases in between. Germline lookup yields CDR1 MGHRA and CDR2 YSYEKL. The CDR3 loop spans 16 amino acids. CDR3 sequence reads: CASSLGAGRTPYEQYF. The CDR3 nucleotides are TGCGCCAGCAGCCTAGGGGCCGGCCGTACCCCTTACGAGCAGTACTTC.

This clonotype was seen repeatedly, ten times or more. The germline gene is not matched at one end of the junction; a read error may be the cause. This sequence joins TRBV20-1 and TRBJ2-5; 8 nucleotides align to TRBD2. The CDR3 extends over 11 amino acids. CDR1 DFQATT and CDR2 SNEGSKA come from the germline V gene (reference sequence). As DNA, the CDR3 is TGCAGTGCTAGCGGGAGGGAGACCCAGTCCTTC. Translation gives CSASGRETQSF.

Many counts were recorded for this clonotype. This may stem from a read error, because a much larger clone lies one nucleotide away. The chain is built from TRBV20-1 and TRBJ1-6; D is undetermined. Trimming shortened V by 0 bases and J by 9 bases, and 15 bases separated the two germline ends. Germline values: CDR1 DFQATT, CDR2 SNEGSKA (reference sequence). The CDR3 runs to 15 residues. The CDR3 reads CSARERTADTSPLHF. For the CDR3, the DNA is TGCAGTGCTAGAGAGAGAACAGCAGATACTTCACCCCTCCACTTT.

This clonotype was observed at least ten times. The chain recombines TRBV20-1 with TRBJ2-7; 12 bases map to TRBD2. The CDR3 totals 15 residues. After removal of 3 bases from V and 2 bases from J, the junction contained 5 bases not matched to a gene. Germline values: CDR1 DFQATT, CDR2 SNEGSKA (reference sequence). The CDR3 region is CSASETSGSPYEQYF. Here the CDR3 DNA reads TGCAGTGCTAGCGAGACTAGCGGGAGCCCCTACGAGCAGTACTTC.

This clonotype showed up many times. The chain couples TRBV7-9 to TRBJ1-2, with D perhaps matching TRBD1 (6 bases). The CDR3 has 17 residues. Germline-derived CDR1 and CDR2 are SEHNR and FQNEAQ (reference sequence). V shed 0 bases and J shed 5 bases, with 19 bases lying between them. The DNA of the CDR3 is TGTGCCAGCAGCTTAGCGGTGGTTTGGACAGAAGAATATGGCTACACCTTC. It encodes CASSLAVVWTEEYGYTF. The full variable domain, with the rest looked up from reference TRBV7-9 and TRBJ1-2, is DTGVSQNPRHKITKRGQNVTFRCDPISEHNRLYWYRQTLGQGPEFLTYFQNEAQLEKSRLLSDRFSAERPKGSFSTLEIQRTEQGDSAMYLCASSLAVVWTEEYGYTFGSGTRLTVV.

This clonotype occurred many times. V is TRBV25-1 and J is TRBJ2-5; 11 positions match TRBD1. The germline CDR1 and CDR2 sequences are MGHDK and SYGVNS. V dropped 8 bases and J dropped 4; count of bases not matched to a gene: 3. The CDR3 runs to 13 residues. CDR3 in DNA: TGTGCCAGCTGGGACAGGGGGGGAGAGACCCAGTACTTC. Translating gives CASWDRGGETQYF. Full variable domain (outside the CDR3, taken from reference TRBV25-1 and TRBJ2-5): EADIYQTPRYLVIGTGKKITLECSQTMGHDKMYWYQQDPGMELHLIHYSYGVNSTEKGDLSSESTVSRIRTEHFPLTLESARPSHTSQYLCASWDRGGETQYFGPGTRLLVL.

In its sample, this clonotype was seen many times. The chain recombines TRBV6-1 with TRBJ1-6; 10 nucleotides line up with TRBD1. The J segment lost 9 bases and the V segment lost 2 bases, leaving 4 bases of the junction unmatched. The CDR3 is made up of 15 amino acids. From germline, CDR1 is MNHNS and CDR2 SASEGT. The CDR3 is CASSERRDRGSPLHF. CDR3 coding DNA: TGTGCCAGCAGTGAACGGCGGGACAGGGGTTCACCCCTCCACTTT.

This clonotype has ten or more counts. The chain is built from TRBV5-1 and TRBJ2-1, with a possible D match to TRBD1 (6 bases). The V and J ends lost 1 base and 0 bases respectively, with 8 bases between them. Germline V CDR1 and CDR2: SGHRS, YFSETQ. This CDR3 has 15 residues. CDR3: CASSLTGSSYNEQFF. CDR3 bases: TGCGCCAGCAGCTTGACAGGGAGCTCCTACAATGAGCAGTTCTTC.

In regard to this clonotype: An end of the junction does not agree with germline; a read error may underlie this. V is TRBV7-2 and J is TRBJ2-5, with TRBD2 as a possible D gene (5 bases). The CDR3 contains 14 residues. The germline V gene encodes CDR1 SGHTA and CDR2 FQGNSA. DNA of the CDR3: TGTGGCAGCAGTTTGGCTGGAGGCGGGGAGACCCAGTACTTC. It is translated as CGSSLAGGGETQYF.

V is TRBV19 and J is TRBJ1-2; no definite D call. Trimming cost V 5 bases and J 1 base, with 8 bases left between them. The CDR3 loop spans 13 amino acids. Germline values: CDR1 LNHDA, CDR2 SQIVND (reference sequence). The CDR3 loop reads CASSVQSNYGYTF. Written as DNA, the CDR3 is TGTGCCAGTAGTGTACAAAGTAACTATGGCTACACCTTC.

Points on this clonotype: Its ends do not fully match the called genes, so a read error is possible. The CDR3 region is CACSLGQNTEAFF. The CDR3 DNA sequence: TGTGCCTGCAGTTTAGGACAGAACACTGAAGCTTTCTTT. The V gene is TRBV12-3 or TRBV12-4, the J gene TRBJ1-1, with D tentatively TRBD1 (5 bases). This CDR3 region has 13 residues.

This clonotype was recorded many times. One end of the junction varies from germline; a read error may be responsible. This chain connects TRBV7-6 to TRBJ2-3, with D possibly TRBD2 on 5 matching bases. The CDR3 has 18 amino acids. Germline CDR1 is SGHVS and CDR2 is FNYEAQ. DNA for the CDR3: TGTGCCAGCAGCTTACGGGTGTCTAGCCCTACTCTCACAGATACGCAGTACTTT. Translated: CASSLRVSSPTLTDTQYF. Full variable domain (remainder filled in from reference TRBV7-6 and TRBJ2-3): GAGVSQSPRYKVTKRGQDVALRCDPISGHVSLYWYRQALGQGPEFLTYFNYEAQQDKSGLPNDRFSAERPEGSISTLTIQRTEQRDSAMYRCASSLRVSSPTLTDTQYFGPGTRLTVL.

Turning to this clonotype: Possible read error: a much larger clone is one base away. This CDR3 reads CASRPGTGGFSNQPQHF. The CDR3 nucleotides are TGTGCCAGCAGGCCCGGGACAGGGGGCTTTAGCAATCAGCCCCAGCATTTT. This chain connects TRBV6-1 to TRBJ1-5, with TRBD1 matching 12 bases. Unmatched junction bases numbered 6, after V lost 6 bases and J lost 0 bases. There are 17 residues in the CDR3. Germline V gene lookup returns CDR1 MNHNS and CDR2 SASEGT.

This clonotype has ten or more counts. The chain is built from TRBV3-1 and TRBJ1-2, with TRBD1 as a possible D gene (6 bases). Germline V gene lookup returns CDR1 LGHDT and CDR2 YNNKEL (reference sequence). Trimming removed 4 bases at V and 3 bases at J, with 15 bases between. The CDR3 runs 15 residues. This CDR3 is CASSLYSDRDYGYTF. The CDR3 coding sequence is TGTGCCAGCAGCCTTTACTCGGACAGAGACTATGGCTACACCTTC.